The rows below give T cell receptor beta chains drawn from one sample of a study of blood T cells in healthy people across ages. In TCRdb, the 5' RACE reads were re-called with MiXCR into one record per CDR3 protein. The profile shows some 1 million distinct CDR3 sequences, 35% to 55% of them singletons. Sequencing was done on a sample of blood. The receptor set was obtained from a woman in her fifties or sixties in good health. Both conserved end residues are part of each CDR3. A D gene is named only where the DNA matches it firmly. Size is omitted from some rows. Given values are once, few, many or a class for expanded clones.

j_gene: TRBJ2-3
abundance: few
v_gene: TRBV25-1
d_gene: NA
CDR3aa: CASSDRGFGSDTQYF
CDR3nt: TGTGCCAGCAGTGATCGGGGTTTCGGGTCAGATACGCAGTATTTT

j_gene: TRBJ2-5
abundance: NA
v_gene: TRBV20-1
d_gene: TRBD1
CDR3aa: CSASDRGGQETQYF
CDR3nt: TGCAGTGCTAGTGACAGGGGGGGGCAAGAGACCCAGTACTTC

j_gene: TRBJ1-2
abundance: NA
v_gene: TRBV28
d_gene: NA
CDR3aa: CASSLVVPNYGYTF
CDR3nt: TGTGCCAGCAGCCTGGTGGTCCCAAACTATGGCTACACCTTC

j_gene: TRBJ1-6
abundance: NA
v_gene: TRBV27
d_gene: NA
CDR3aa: CASSLIPGLGLSFLVNSPLHF
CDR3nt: TGTGCCAGCAGTCTAATACCGGGACTGGGGCTGAGCTTCCTGGTAAATTCACCCCTCCACTTT

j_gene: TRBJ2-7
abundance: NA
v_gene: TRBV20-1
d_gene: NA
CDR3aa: CSAFREGTYEQYF
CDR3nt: TGCAGTGCTTTCAGGGAAGGCACCTACGAGCAGTACTTC

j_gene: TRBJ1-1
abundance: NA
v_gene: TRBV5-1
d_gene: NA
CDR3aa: CASSPTGAWTEAFF
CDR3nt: TGCGCCAGCAGCCCCACGGGGGCGTGGACTGAAGCTTTCTTT

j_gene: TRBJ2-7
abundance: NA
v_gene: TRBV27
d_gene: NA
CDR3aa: CASTKHGGSYEQYF
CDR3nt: TGTGCCAGCACCAAGCACGGGGGCTCCTACGAGCAGTACTTC

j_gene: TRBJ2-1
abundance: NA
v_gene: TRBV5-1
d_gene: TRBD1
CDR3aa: CASSWGQGANEQFF
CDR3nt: TGCGCCAGCAGCTGGGGACAGGGGGCGAACGAGCAGTTCTTC

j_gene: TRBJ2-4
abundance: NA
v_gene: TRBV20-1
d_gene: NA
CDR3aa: CSARDRGIQYF
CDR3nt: TGCAGTGCTAGAGATAGGGGCATTCAGTACTTC

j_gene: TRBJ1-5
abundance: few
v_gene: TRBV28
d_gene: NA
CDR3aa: CASSLRQASWQPQHF
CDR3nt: TGTGCCAGCAGTTTACGGCAGGCGTCATGGCAGCCCCAGCATTTT

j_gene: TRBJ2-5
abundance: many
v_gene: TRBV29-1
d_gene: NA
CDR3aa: CSGRPPGETQYF
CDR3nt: TGCAGCGGTAGGCCTCCGGGGGAGACCCAGTACTTC

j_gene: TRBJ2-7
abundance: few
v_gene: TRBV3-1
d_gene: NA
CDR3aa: CASSQGAQSSYEQYF
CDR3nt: TGTGCCAGCAGCCAAGGGGCCCAGTCCTCCTACGAGCAGTACTTC

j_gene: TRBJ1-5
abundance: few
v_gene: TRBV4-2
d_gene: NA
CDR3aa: CASSQDLTTNQPQHF
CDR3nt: TGTGCCAGCAGCCAAGATTTGACAACGAATCAGCCCCAGCATTTT

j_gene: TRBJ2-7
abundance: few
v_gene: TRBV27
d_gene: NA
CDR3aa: CASSLNRAYEQYF
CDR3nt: TGTGCCAGCAGTTTAAACAGGGCCTACGAGCAGTACTTC

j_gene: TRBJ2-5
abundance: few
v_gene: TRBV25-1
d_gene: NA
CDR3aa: CASSGPGTQETQYF
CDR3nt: TGTGCCAGCAGTGGACCAGGGACACAAGAGACCCAGTACTTC

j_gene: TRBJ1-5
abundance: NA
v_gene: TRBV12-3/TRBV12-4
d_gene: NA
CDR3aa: CASSFEMGSNQPQHF
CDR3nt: TGTGCCAGCAGTTTCGAAATGGGAAGCAATCAGCCCCAGCATTTT

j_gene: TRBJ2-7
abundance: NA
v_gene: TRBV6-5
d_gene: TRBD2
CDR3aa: CAGAGLAGGPDEQYF
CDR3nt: TGTGCCGGCGCCGGACTAGCGGGAGGGCCGGACGAGCAGTACTTC

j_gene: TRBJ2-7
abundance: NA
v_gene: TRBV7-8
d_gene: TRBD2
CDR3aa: CASSSPGLAGGGRDNEQYF
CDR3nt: TGTGCCAGCAGCTCACCGGGACTAGCGGGAGGCGGCCGGGACAATGAGCAGTACTTC

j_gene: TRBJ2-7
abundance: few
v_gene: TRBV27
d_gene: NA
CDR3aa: CASSLSHLYEQYF
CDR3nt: TGTGCCAGCAGTTTATCCCACCTCTACGAGCAGTACTTC

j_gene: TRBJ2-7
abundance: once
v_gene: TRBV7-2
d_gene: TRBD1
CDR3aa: CASSLFPRDRNLYEQYF
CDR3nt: TGTGCCAGCAGTTTATTCCCCCGGGACAGAAATTTGTACGAGCAGTACTTC

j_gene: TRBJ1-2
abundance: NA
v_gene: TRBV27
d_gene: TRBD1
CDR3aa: CASRKLSGQAPRGYTF
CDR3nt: TGTGCCAGCAGAAAGTTATCCGGACAGGCCCCTAGAGGCTACACCTTC

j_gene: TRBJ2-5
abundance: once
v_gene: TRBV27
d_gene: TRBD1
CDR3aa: CASSQGQAGQETQYF
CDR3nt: TGTGCCAGCAGTCAAGGACAGGCGGGTCAAGAGACCCAGTACTTC

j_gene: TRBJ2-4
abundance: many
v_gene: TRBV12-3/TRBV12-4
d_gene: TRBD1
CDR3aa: CASSSTGRNIQYF
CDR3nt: TGTGCCAGCAGTTCGACAGGGAGAAACATTCAGTACTTC